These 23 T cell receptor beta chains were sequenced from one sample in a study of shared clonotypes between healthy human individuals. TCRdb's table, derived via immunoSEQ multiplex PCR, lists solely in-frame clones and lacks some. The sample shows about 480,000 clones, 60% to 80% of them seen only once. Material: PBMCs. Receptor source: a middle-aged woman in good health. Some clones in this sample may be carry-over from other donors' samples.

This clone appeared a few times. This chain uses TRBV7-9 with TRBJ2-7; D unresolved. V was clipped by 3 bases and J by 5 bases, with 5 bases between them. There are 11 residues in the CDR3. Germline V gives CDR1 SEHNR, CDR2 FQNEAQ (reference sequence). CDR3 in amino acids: CASSFGHEQYF. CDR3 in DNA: TGTGCCAGCAGCTTCGGCCACGAGCAGTACTTC.

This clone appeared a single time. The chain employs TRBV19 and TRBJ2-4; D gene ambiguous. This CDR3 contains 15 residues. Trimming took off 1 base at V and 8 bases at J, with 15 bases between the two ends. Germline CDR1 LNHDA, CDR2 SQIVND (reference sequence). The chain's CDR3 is CASSIGSPQSDIQYF. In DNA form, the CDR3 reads TGTGCCAGTAGTATAGGATCCCCTCAGTCGGACATTCAGTACTTC.

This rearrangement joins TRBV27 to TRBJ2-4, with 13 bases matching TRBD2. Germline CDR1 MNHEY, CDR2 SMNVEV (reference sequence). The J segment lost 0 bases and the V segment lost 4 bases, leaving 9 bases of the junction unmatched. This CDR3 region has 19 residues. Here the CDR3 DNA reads TGTGCCAGCAGTTCCGGACTAGCGGGAGCAGGGGTAGCCAAAAACATTCAGTACTTC. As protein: CASSSGLAGAGVAKNIQYF.

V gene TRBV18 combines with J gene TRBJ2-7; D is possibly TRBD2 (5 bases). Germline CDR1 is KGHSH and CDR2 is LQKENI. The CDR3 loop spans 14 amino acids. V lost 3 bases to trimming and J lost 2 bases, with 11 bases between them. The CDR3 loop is CASSPTGETYEQYF. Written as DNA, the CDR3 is TGTGCCAGCTCACCCACCGGGGAAACCTACGAGCAGTACTTC.

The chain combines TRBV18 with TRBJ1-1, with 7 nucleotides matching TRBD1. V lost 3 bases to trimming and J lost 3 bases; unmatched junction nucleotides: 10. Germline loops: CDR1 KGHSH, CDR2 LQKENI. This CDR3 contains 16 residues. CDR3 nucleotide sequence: TGTGCCAGCTCACCGTCACAGGGGACCGCGTACACTGAAGCTTTCTTT. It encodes CASSPSQGTAYTEAFF.

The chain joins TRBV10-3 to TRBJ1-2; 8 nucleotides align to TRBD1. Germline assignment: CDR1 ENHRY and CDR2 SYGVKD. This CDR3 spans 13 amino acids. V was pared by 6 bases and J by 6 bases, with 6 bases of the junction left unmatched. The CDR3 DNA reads TGTGCCATCAGGACCGGGACAGGCGATGGCTACACCTTC. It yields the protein CAIRTGTGDGYTF.

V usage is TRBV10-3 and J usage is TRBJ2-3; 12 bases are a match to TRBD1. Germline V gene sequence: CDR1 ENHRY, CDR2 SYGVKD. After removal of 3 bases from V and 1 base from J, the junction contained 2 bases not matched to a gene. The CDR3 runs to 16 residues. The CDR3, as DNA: TGTGCCATCAGTGACGGGACAGGGGGCGGCACAGATACGCAGTATTTT. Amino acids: CAISDGTGGGTDTQYF.

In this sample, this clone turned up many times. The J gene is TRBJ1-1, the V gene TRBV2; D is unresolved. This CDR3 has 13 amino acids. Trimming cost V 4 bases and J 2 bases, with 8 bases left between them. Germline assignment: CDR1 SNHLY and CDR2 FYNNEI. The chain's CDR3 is CASSVSTNTEAFF. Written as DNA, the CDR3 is TGTGCCAGCAGTGTTTCGACAAACACTGAAGCTTTCTTT.

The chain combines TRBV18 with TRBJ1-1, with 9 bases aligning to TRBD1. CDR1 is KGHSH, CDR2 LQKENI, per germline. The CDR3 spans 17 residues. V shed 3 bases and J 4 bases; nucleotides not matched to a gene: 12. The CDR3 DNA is TGTGCCAGCTCACCTCCCGGGACAGGGTCGGTAGGCACTGAAGCTTTCTTT. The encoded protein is CASSPPGTGSVGTEAFF.

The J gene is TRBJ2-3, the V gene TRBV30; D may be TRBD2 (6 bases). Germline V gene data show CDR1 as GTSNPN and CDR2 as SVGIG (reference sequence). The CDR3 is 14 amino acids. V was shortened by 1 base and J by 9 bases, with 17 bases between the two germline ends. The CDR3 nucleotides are TGTGCCTGGAGTGAAGGGAACGAAGGGAGGACGCAGTATTTT. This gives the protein CAWSEGNEGRTQYF.

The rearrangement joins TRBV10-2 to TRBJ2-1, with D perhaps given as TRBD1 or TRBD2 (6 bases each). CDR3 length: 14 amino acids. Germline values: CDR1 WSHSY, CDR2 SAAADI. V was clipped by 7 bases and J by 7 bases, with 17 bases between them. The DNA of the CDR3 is TGCGCCAGCACAGACCTAGGGGGGTCGAATGAGCAGTTCTTC. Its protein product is CASTDLGGSNEQFF.

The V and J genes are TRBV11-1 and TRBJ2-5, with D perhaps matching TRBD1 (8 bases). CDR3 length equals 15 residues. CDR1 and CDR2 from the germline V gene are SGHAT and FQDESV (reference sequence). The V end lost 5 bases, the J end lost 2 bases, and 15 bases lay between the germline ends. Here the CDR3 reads CASSVQGGLQETQYF. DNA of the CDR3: TGTGCCAGCAGCGTACAGGGGGGGCTACAAGAGACCCAGTACTTC.

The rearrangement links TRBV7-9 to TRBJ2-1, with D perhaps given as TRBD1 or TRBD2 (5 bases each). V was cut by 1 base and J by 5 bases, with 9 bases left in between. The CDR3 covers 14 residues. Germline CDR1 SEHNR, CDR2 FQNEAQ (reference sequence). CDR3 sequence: CASSLGGSDNEQFF. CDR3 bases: TGTGCCAGCAGCTTAGGGGGGAGCGACAATGAGCAGTTCTTC.

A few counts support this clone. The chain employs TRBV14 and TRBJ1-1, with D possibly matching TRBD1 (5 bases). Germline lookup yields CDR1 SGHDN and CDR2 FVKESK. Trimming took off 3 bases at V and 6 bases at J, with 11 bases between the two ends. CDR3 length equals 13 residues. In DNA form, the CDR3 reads TGTGCCAGCAGCCACCTTGTAGGGGCTGAAGCTTTCTTT. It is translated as CASSHLVGAEAFF.

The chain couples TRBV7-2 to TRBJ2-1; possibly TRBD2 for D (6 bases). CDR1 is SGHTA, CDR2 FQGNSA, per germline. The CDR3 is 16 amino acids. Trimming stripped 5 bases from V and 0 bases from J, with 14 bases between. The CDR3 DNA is TGTGCCAGCAGCCCACGTCGTAGCGGCTCCTACAATGAGCAGTTCTTC. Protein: CASSPRRSGSYNEQFF.

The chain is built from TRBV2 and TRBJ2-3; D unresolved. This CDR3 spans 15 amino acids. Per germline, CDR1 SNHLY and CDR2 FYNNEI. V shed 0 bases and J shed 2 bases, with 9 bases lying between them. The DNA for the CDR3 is TGTGCCAGCAGTGAAGCGGAGCTTATCACAGATACGCAGTATTTT. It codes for CASSEAELITDTQYF.

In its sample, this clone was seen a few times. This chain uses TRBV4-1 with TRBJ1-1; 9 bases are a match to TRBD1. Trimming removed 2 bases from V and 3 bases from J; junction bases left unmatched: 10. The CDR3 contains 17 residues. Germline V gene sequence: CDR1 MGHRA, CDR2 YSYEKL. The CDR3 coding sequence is TGCGCCAGCAGCCAAACCCCTGCGACAGGGGGAGACACTGAAGCTTTCTTT. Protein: CASSQTPATGGDTEAFF.

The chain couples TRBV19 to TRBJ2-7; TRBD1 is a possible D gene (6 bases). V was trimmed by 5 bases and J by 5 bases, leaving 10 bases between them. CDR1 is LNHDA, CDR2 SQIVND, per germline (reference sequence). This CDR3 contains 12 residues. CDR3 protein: CASSGGGDEQYF. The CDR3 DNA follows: TGTGCCAGTAGTGGTGGGGGCGACGAGCAGTACTTC.

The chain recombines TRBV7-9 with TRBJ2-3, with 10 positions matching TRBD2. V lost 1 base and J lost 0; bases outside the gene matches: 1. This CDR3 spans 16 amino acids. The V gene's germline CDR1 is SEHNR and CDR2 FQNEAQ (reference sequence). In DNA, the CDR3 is TGTGCCAGCAGCTTAGAGACTAGCGGGAGCACAGATACGCAGTATTTT. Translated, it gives CASSLETSGSTDTQYF.

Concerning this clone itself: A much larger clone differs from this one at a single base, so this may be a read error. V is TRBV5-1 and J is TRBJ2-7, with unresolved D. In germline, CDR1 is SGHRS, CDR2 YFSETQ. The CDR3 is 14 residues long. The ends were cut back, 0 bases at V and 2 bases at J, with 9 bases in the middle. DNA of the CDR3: TGCGCCAGCAGCTTGGAGGGCAGTACCTACGAGCAGTACTTC. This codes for CASSLEGSTYEQYF.

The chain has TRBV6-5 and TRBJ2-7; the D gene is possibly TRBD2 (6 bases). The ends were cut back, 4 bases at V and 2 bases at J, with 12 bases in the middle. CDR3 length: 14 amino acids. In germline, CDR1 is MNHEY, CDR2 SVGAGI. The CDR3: CASSSPSVAYEQYF. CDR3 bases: TGTGCCAGCAGTTCCCCTAGCGTCGCCTACGAGCAGTACTTC.

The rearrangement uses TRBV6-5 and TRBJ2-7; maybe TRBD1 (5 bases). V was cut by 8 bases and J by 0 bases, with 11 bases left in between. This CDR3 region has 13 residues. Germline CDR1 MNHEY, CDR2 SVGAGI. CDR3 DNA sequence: TGTGCCAGCTTCAGCAGGGACTCCTACGAGCAGTACTTC. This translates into CASFSRDSYEQYF.

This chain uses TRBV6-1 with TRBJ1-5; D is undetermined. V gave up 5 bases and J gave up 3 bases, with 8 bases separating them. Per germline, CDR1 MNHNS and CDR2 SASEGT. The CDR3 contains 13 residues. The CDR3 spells CASSIGFNQPQHF. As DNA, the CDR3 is TGTGCCAGCAGTATCGGGTTCAATCAGCCCCAGCATTTT.